The rows below give T cell receptor beta chains drawn from one sample of a study of vaccination and CD4 T cells after COVID-19. TCRdb reprocessed the PCR reads with MiXCR, giving one entry per CDR3 protein. The repertoire holds 20,000 to 25,000 distinct CDR3 sequences, with about 35% as singletons. These receptors' targets are unknown. Sequencing used CD4+ T cells from blood, cultured in vitro, obtained about 7 months after SARS-CoV-2 vaccination. These TCRs come from a human donor who had recovered from COVID-19. The CDR3 runs from the conserved cysteine through the conserved F or W. The D gene is left open where the match is weak. The size entry is marked missing in some rows and otherwise reads once, few, many or a size class.

CDR3 DNA,CDR3 protein,V gene,clone size,D gene,J gene
TGTGCCAGCAGTTTAGGGACAGAGAAAGCTTTCTTT,CASSLGTEKAFF,TRBV28,NA,TRBD1,TRBJ1-1
TGCGCCAGCAGCCCGACTAGCGGGCCCACGAATGAGCAGTTCTTC,CASSPTSGPTNEQFF,TRBV5-1,NA,TRBD2,TRBJ2-1
TGTGCCAGCAGCTCAACAGGGTACCACTATGGCTACACCTTC,CASSSTGYHYGYTF,TRBV7-2,few,NA,TRBJ1-2
TGTGCCAGCAGTCGCGACAGGGGCCGGAAAAATAATTCACCCCTCCACTTT,CASSRDRGRKNNSPLHF,TRBV6-6,NA,TRBD1,TRBJ1-6
TGTGCCAGTAGTACCATCCTGGACAGGGGTTTCCACGAGCAGTACTTC,CASSTILDRGFHEQYF,TRBV19,NA,TRBD1,TRBJ2-7
TGTGCCAGTAGTATGGACAGGGAAAGAATAGCTTTCTTT,CASSMDRERIAFF,TRBV19,NA,TRBD1,TRBJ1-1
TGTGCCAGCAGCTTTTCCTACGAGCAGTACTTC,CASSFSYEQYF,TRBV7-2,few,NA,TRBJ2-7
TGTGCCAGCAGCGCCACATTGAACACTGAAGCTTTCTTT,CASSATLNTEAFF,TRBV7-6,NA,NA,TRBJ1-1
TGTGCCAGCAGCTTAGGAGTCAATGAGCAGTTCTTC,CASSLGVNEQFF,TRBV7-3,NA,NA,TRBJ2-1
TGTGCCACCAGTGGGCAGAGCATCGGGGAGCTGTTTTTT,CATSGQSIGELFF,TRBV24-1,NA,NA,TRBJ2-2
TGCAGTGCTAGAGTCGACTCTGGGGCCAACGTCCTGACTTTC,CSARVDSGANVLTF,TRBV20-1,NA,NA,TRBJ2-6
TGTGCCAGCAGCTCGACAGGGTTTCCCTACGAGCAGTACTTC,CASSSTGFPYEQYF,TRBV7-9,NA,TRBD1,TRBJ2-7
TGCAGTGCTAGATGGGGACTAGCGGGAGTAGTCAATGAGCAGTTCTTC,CSARWGLAGVVNEQFF,TRBV20-1,NA,TRBD2,TRBJ2-1
TGTGCCAGCAGCCAGGGACCCATCAATGAGCAGTTCTTC,CASSQGPINEQFF,TRBV7-3,few,NA,TRBJ2-1
TGTGCCAGCAGCGATATCAGCGGCCCTTACAATGAGCAGTTCTTC,CASSDISGPYNEQFF,TRBV27,few,NA,TRBJ2-1
TGCAGTGCTAGAACCCGCAGGAACATTCAGTACTTC,CSARTRRNIQYF,TRBV20-1,few,NA,TRBJ2-4
TGCAGTGCTAGAGATCCCTTTGGTCGGACCTACGAGCAGTACTTC,CSARDPFGRTYEQYF,TRBV20-1,NA,NA,TRBJ2-7
TGTGCCAGCAGAACGACACCAGGGAGGGTCGGCACCTTC,CASRTTPGRVGTF,TRBV28,NA,NA,TRBJ1-2
TGCGCCAGCAGCTTGGGCGGGAATGAGCAGTTCTTC,CASSLGGNEQFF,TRBV5-1,NA,NA,TRBJ2-1
TGTGCCAGCAGAATGACGGGAGGCCAAGAGACCCAGTACTTC,CASRMTGGQETQYF,TRBV7-9,few,TRBD2,TRBJ2-5
TGCAGTGCTAGTGGTCGACTAGCGGGGAGCACAGATACGCAGTATTTT,CSASGRLAGSTDTQYF,TRBV20-1,few,TRBD2,TRBJ2-3
TGTGCCATCAGTGACTTTGCAGATGAGACCCAGTACTTC,CAISDFADETQYF,TRBV10-3,NA,NA,TRBJ2-5
TGTGCCACCAGCAGGACCATAGCGGGAGGAAGCTACGAGCAGTACTTC,CATSRTIAGGSYEQYF,TRBV15,few,TRBD2,TRBJ2-7
TGCAGTGCTCCACGTCCCGGGACAGGGGAGAACACTGAAGCTTTCTTT,CSAPRPGTGENTEAFF,TRBV20-1,few,TRBD1,TRBJ1-1
TGTGCCAGCAGTCGATCGAGGGGGTGGCAGCCCCAGCATTTT,CASSRSRGWQPQHF,TRBV6-1,NA,NA,TRBJ1-5
TGCAGTGCTAGAGGGCTAGCTACACACGGAACAGATACGCAGTATTTT,CSARGLATHGTDTQYF,TRBV20-1,few,NA,TRBJ2-3
TGTGCCAGTGGGACTAGCGGGAGTCGGGAGACCCAGTACTTC,CASGTSGSRETQYF,TRBV6-1,NA,TRBD2,TRBJ2-5
TGCAGTGCTAGAGTCGGGGGGTGGGACAATGAGCAGTTCTTC,CSARVGGWDNEQFF,TRBV20-1,once,TRBD2,TRBJ2-1
TGTGCCAGCAGCCCCCGACAGGTAACCTCCTCCTACGAGCAGTACTTC,CASSPRQVTSSYEQYF,TRBV6-2/TRBV6-3,NA,NA,TRBJ2-7
TGTGCCAGCAGCTCGGAGGCCGAGGAGCAGTACTTC,CASSSEAEEQYF,TRBV2,NA,NA,TRBJ2-7
TGTGCCAGCAGTGACGAGGAAGGCTCCTACAATGAGCAGTTCTTC,CASSDEEGSYNEQFF,TRBV6-1,NA,NA,TRBJ2-1
TGTGCCAGTACCCGGTGGGGGGCTAGCGGGAATGAGCAGTTCTTC,CASTRWGASGNEQFF,TRBV7-6,NA,TRBD2,TRBJ2-1
TGTGCCAGCAGTGCGTCTCAGGGTGGGAGGGACGAGCAGTACTTC,CASSASQGGRDEQYF,TRBV6-1,once,TRBD2,TRBJ2-7
TGTGCCAGCAGCTTAGTCTTAGGACAGCGAACCTACGAGCAGTACTTC,CASSLVLGQRTYEQYF,TRBV7-2,NA,NA,TRBJ2-7
TGTGCCAGCAGCTGGGATGGACAGCCCCCCAACCGTTTC,CASSWDGQPPNRF,TRBV5-4,NA,NA,TRBJ2-5
TGTGCCAGCGCCGCAGTAGCCGGCACTGAAGCTTTCTTT,CASAAVAGTEAFF,TRBV7-2,few,NA,TRBJ1-1
TGCAGCGGACAGACTAGGGAGTACCAAGAGACCCAGTACTTC,CSGQTREYQETQYF,TRBV29-1,few,NA,TRBJ2-5
TGTGCCAGCAGTTCGAGGGGGGACGCTTATTCCTATGGCTACACCTTC,CASSSRGDAYSYGYTF,TRBV6-5,NA,NA,TRBJ1-2
TGCAGTGCTCGTTTGGGGCTTAACTATGGCTACACCTTC,CSARLGLNYGYTF,TRBV20-1,few,NA,TRBJ1-2
TGTGCCAGCAGCGCAGATAAGTGGGAGACCCAGTACTTC,CASSADKWETQYF,TRBV5-4,NA,NA,TRBJ2-5
TGTGCCAGCAGCTTAGGACAGGGAGACTATGGCTACACCTTC,CASSLGQGDYGYTF,TRBV7-2,few,TRBD1,TRBJ1-2
TGCAGTGCTAGGGGCATCCTATCTGGCGGGGAGCTGTTTTTT,CSARGILSGGELFF,TRBV20-1,few,NA,TRBJ2-2
TGTGCCACCCGAGGGACTAGCCTCACCGGGGAGCTGTTTTTT,CATRGTSLTGELFF,TRBV24-1,few,TRBD2,TRBJ2-2
TGTGCCAGCAGTGGTACTAGCGGGAGAGGGACCCAGTACTTC,CASSGTSGRGTQYF,TRBV28,few,TRBD2,TRBJ2-5
TGTGCCAGCAGTACAAACCCCGTCCCCGATGAGCAGTTCTTC,CASSTNPVPDEQFF,TRBV28,NA,NA,TRBJ2-1
TGTGCCAGCAGCCAGCCCGCAGGGCGACCCGAGCAGTACTTC,CASSQPAGRPEQYF,TRBV11-2,once,NA,TRBJ2-7
TGCAGTGCCCTCCCTGGGACAGGCCAAGAGGCCCAGTACTTC,CSALPGTGQEAQYF,TRBV20-1,NA,TRBD1,TRBJ2-5
TGTGCCAGCGCGAACAGGGGGCTCAAGCAGTACTTC,CASANRGLKQYF,TRBV6-1,few,TRBD1,TRBJ2-7